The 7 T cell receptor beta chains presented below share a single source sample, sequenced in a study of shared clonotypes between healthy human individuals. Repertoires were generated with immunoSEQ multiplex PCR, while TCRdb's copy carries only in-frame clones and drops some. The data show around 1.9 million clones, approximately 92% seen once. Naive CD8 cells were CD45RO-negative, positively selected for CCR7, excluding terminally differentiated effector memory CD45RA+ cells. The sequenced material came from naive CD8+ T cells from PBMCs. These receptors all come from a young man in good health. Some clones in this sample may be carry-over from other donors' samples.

The CDR3 loop reads CASSLLVRDYNEQFF. The CDR3 DNA reads as TGTGCCAGCAGTTTATTAGTCAGAGACTACAATGAGCAGTTCTTC. This rearrangement joins TRBV27 to TRBJ2-1; D gene uncertain. Germline V gene lookup returns CDR1 MNHEY and CDR2 SMNVEV (reference sequence). Trimming shortened V by 1 base and J by 3 bases, and 10 bases separated the two germline ends. The length of the CDR3 is 15 residues.

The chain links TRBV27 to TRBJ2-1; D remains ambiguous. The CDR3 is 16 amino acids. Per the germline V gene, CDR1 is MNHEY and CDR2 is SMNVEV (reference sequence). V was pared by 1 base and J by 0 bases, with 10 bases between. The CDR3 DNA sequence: TGTGCCAGCAGTTTATTAGGGCTGAGCTCCTACAATGAGCAGTTCTTC. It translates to CASSLLGLSSYNEQFF.

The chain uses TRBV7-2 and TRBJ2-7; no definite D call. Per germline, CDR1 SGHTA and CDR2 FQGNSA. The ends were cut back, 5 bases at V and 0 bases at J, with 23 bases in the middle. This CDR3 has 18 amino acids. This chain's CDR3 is CASSRASGPRPLSYEQYF. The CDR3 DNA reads TGTGCCAGCAGCCGCGCCTCGGGCCCCCGACCCCTCTCCTACGAGCAGTACTTC.

The CDR3 DNA reads as TGTGCCTCCGAACTGGGGGGGTCGTACCAAGAGACCCAGTACTTC. This gives the protein CASELGGSYQETQYF. The chain combines TRBV28 with TRBJ2-5, with TRBD2 identical over 7 bases. The V gene's germline CDR1 is MDHEN and CDR2 SYDVKM. The ends lost 11 bases at V and 0 bases at J; junction bases unmatched: 12. CDR3 length equals 15 residues.

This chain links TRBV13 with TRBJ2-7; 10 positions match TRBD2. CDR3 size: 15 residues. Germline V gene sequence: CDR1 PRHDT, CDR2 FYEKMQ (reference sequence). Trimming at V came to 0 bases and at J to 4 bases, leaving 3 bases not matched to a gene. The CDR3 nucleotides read TGTGCCAGCAGCTTAGGTCCTAGCGGGAGATACGAGCAGTACTTC. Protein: CASSLGPSGRYEQYF.

The CDR3 coding sequence is TGTGCCAGCAGTGAAAATGGGGGGGGCACTGAAGCTTTCTTT. Protein: CASSENGGGTEAFF. V and J are TRBV6-1 and TRBJ1-1, with D tentatively TRBD1 (5 bases). The V gene lost 2 bases and the J gene lost 4 bases, with 11 bases spanning the gap. This CDR3 has 14 amino acids. Per germline, CDR1 MNHNS and CDR2 SASEGT.

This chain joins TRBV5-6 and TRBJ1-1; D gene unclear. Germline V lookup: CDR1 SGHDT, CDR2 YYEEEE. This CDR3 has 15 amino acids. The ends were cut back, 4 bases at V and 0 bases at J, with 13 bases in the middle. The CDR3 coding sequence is TGTGCCAGCAGCACACGACGGAAGATGAACACTGAAGCTTTCTTT. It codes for CASSTRRKMNTEAFF.